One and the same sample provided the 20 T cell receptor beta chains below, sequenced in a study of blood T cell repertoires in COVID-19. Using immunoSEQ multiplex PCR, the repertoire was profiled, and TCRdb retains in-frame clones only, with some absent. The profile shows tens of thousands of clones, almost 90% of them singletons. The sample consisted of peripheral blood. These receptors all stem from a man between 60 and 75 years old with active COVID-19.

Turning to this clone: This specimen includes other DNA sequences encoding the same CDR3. The CDR3: CASSEGTGVSTDTQYF. The DNA for the CDR3 is TGTGCCAGCAGTGAGGGGACAGGGGTTAGCACAGATACGCAGTATTTT. The genes are TRBV27 and TRBJ2-3; 10 nucleotides match TRBD1. Germline values: CDR1 MNHEY, CDR2 SMNVEV (reference sequence). The CDR3 is 16 residues long. The ends lost 5 bases at V and 0 bases at J; junction bases unmatched: 5.

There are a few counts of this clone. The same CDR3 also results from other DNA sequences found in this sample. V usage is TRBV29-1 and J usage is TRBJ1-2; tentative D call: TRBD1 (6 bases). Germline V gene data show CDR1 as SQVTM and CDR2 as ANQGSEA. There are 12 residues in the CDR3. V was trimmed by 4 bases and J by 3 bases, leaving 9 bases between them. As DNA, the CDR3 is TGCAGCGTTGGAGGGGGGGACTATGGCTACACCTTC. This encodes CSVGGGDYGYTF.

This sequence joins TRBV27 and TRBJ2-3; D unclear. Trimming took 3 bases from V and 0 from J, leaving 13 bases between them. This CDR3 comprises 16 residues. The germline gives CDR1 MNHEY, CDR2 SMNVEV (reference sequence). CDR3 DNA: TGTGCCAGCAGTTTTCTATCAACCCTCAGCACAGATACGCAGTATTTT. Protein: CASSFLSTLSTDTQYF.

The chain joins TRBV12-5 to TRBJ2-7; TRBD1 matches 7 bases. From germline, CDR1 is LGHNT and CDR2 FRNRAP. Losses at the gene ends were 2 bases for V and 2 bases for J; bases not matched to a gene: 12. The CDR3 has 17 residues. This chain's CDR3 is CASGLTLTGTDPYEQYF. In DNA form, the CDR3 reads TGTGCTAGTGGTTTGACCCTTACCGGGACAGACCCCTACGAGCAGTACTTC. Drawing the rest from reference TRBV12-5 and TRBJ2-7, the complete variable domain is DARVTQTPRHKVTEMGQEVTMRCQPILGHNTVFWYRQTMMQGLELLAYFRNRAPLDDSGMPKDRFSAEMPDATLATLKIQPSEPRDSAVYFCASGLTLTGTDPYEQYFGPGTRLTVT.

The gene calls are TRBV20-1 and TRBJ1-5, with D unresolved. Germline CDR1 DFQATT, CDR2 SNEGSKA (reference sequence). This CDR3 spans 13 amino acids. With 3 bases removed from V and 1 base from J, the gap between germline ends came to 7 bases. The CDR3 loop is CSASGQSNQPQHF. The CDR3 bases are TGCAGTGCTAGTGGTCAGAGCAATCAGCCCCAGCATTTT.

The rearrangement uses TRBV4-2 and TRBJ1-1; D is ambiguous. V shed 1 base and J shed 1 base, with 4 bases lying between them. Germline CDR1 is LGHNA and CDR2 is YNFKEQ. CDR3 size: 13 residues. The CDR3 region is CASSQGGNTEAFF. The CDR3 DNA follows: TGTGCCAGCAGCCAAGGAGGGAACACTGAAGCTTTCTTT.

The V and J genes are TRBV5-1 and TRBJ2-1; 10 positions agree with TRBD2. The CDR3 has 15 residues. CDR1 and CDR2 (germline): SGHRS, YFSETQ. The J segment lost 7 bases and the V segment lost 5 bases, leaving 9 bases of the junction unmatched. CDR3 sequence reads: CASSPTSGMGNEQFF. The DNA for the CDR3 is TGCGCCAGCAGTCCTACTAGCGGGATGGGGAATGAGCAGTTCTTC.

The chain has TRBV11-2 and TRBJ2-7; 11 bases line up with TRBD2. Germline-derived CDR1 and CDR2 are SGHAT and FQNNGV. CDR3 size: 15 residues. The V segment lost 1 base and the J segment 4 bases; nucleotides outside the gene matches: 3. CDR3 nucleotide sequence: TGTGCCAGCAGCTTAGGAAGACTAGCGGGATACGAGCAGTACTTC. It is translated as CASSLGRLAGYEQYF. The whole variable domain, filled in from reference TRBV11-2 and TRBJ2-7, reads EAGVAQSPRYKIIEKRQSVAFWCNPISGHATLYWYQQILGQGPKLLIQFQNNGVVDDSQLPKDRFSAERLKGVDSTLKIQPAKLEDSAVYLCASSLGRLAGYEQYFGPGTRLTVT.

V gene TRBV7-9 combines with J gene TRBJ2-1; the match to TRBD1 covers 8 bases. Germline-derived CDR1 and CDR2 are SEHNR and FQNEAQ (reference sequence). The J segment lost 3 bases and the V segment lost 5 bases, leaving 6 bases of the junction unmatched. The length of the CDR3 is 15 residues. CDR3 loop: CASSPRDRIYNEQFF. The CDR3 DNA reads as TGTGCCAGCAGCCCAAGGGACAGGATCTACAATGAGCAGTTCTTC.

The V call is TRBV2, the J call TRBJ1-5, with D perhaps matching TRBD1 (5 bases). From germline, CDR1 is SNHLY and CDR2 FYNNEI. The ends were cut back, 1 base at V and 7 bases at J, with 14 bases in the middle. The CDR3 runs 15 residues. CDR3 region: CASSEETGVGQPQHF. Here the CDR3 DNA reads TGTGCCAGCAGTGAAGAGACGGGGGTTGGGCAGCCCCAGCATTTT. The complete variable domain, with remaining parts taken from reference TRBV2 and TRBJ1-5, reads EPEVTQTPSHQVTQMGQEVILRCVPISNHLYFYWYRQILGQKVEFLVSFYNNEISEKSEIFDDQFSVERPDGSNFTLKIRSTKLEDSAMYFCASSEETGVGQPQHFGDGTRLSIL.

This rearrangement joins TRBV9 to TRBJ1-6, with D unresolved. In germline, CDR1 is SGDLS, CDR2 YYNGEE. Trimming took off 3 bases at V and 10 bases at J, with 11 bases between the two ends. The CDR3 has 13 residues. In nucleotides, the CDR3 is TGTGCCAGCAGCGACTACACTGGGTCACCCCTCCACTTT. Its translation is CASSDYTGSPLHF.

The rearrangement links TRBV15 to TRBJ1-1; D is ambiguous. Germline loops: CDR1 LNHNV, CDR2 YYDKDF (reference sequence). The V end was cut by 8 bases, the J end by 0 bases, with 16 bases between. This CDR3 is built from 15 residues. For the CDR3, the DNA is TGTGCCACCCAGGAAGGAAGACCAATGAACACTGAAGCTTTCTTT. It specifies CATQEGRPMNTEAFF.

DNA of the CDR3: TGTGCCAGCAGCCAAGGTTATAGCAATCAGCCCCAGCATTTT. Encoded protein: CASSQGYSNQPQHF. This chain connects TRBV3-1 (or the pseudogene TRBV3-2) to TRBJ1-5, with no clear D. Per germline, CDR1 LGHDT and CDR2 YNNKEL (reference sequence). This CDR3 is 14 amino acids long. Trimming left V 1 base short and J 0 bases short, with 4 bases between.

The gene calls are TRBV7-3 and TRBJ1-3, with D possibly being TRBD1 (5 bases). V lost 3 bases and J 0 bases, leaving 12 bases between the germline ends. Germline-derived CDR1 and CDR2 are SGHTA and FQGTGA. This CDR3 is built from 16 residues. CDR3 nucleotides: TGTGCCAGCAGCTTGGGACTTATTGGCTCTGGAAACACCATATATTTT. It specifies CASSLGLIGSGNTIYF.

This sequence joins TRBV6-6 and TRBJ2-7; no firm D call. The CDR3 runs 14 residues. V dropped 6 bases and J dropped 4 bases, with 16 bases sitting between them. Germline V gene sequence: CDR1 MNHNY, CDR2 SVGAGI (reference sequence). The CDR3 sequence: CASSIPTNVYEQYF. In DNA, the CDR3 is TGTGCCAGCAGCATACCGACAAACGTATACGAGCAGTACTTC.

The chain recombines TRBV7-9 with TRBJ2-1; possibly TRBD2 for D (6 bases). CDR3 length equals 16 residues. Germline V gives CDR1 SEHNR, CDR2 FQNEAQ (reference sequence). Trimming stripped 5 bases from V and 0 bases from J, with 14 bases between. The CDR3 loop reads CASSPRGGDSYNEQFF. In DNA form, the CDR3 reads TGTGCCAGCAGCCCCCGTGGCGGGGACTCCTACAATGAGCAGTTCTTC.

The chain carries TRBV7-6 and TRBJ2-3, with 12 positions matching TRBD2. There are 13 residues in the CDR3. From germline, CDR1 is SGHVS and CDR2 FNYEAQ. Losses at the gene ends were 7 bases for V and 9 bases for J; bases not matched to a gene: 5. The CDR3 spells CASTSGRAKTQYF. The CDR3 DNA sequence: TGTGCCAGCACTAGCGGGAGGGCCAAAACGCAGTATTTT.

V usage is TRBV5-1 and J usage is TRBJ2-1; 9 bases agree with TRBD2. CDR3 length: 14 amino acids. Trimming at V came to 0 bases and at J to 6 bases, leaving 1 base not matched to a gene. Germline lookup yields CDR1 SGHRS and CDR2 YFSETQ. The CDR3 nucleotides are TGCGCCAGCAGCTTGGGTAGCGGGAGCAATGAGCAGTTCTTC. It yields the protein CASSLGSGSNEQFF.

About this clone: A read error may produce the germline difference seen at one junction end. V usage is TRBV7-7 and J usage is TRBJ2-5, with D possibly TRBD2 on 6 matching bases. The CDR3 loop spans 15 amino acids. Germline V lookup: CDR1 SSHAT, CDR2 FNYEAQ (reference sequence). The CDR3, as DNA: TGTGCTAGCAGCGCCGCGCGGGGTCCCCAAGAGACCCAGTACTTC. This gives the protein CASSAARGPQETQYF.

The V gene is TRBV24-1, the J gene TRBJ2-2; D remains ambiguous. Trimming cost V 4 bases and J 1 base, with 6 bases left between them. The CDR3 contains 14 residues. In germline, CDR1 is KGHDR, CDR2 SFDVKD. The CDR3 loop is CATSDPENTGELFF. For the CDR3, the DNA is TGTGCCACCAGTGACCCAGAGAACACCGGGGAGCTGTTTTTT.